This T cell receptor beta chain was recovered during a study of T cells after yellow fever vaccination (dated by TCRdb to about 2019). Some background on the complete study: Libraries from fractions with low cell numbers were prepared with the SMART-Seq v4 Ultra Low Input RNA kit. Bulk PBMC replicates and cell subsets were isolated from blood drawn at multiple timepoints before and after both primary and secondary immunization. To follow T-cell clones before and after primary and booster YFV17D yellow fever vaccination, bulk TCR alpha and beta repertoires were sequenced over time. Two healthy male donors, one aged 18 to 30 and one aged 30 to 40 years, made up the cohort. General findings and caveats noted by the study authors: The secondary T-cell response was weaker than the primary response but faster, peaking on day 5 instead of day 15. After the booster, most of the clones that had expanded following primary vaccination were detected again (just under 97% of CD4 and 80% to 90% of CD8), which suggests that memory was broadly maintained. A small fraction of clonotypes appeared in both the CD4 and CD8 compartments, likely as a result of convergent recombination. Because the study included only a couple of donors, the extent to which the findings can be generalized is limited. Computational filtering was required because FACS-sorted repertoires could contain abundant contaminating clonotypes from the bulk population.

The treatment or condition label for this specimen denotes: live attenuated yellow fever vaccine strain. A standard Ficoll-Paque protocol was used to isolate PBMCs from peripheral blood. Dynabeads CD4 and CD8 positive selection kits were used to isolate the CD4 and CD8 T-cell fractions. TriZol was used to extract RNA from bulk PBMCs, from CD4 and CD8 fractions, and from dextramer-positive and dextramer-negative fractions. The CDR3 goes from the cysteine to the phenylalanine over 14 residues. Solely the CDR3 DNA is kept, with 42 bases framed from the first base. For CDR1 and CDR2, the germline V gene lists SGHDT and YYEEEE. At the junction V is shortened by 8 bases and J by 0 bases, with 11 bases in between. Synthesis of TCR cDNA relied on 5'RACE template switching, a step that introduced a universal primer site along with unique molecular identifiers. Priming of cDNA synthesis was performed from both the TCR alpha and TCR beta constant segments. Library amplification used two PCR steps, and the second PCR step added sample barcodes and sequencing adapters. Sequencing of libraries was performed on Illumina HiSeq 2500 (2x100 bp) or NovaSeq (2x150 bp). In the paper's pipeline: MIGEC was used to demultiplex reads and collapse the reads into UMI consensus sequences, and MiXCR was used for V(D)J alignment. Using edgeR on replicate PBMC samples, clonotypes were called vaccine-responding if FDR was below 0.01 and the log2 fold change was above 5 up to day 15. Bulk clonotypes were assigned CD4 or CD8 identity according to which sequenced CD4 or CD8 repertoire held them at higher abundance. Using fastp at Q25 and MiXCR, TCRdb reprocessed the public reads and kept productive beta chains. All rows with the same CDR3 protein become a single entry with the most common DNA and genes. TCRdb, not the original authors, processed these V and J calls. The sample yields roughly 150,000 distinct CDR3 sequences; about 7% were counted once. The ten top clones hold more than 2% of the sample.

This clonotype has a count of ten or more. Its antigen is currently not known. It has no much larger one-base neighbor in the sample; base qualities were not kept. Sequenced here: CD4+ T cells sorted from PBMCs, sampled less than 6 days after the first yellow fever vaccination. The V and J genes are TRBV5-6 and TRBJ1-4, and perhaps TRBD1 as D gene, on 5 matching bases. This sequence originates from a man aged 18 to 29 who received the YFV17D yellow fever vaccine. DNA sequence: TGTGCCAGTGGGGCCATGACAACTAATGAAAAACTGTTTTTT. Its protein is CASGAMTTNEKLFF. This CDR3, with the reference TRBV5-6 and TRBJ1-4 proteins standing in past its ends, gives the full variable domain DAGVTQSPTHLIKTRGQQVTLRCSPKSGHDTVSWYQQALGQGPQFIFQYYEEEERQRGNFPDRFSGHQFPNYSSELNVNALLLGDSALYLCASGAMTTNEKLFFGSGTQLSVL.